The 11 T cell receptor beta chains presented below share a single source sample, sequenced in a study of PD-1 blockade in classical Hodgkin lymphoma. Time point denoted: newly diagnosed, previously untreated cHL patient sample. This table comes from immunoSEQ multiplex PCR, and its TCRdb copy is limited to in-frame clones, with some not included. The table has 45,000 to 60,000 clones, approximately 90% seen once; the top ten hold around 5%. The sample comprised peripheral blood mononuclear cells (PBMCs). Receptor source: a human donor with classical Hodgkin lymphoma.

The chain is built from TRBV9 and TRBJ1-1, with D possibly being TRBD1 (5 bases). Looked up from germline, CDR1 is SGDLS and CDR2 is YYNGEE. The CDR3 has 15 amino acids. Trimming stripped 0 bases from V and 7 bases from J, with 16 bases between. In DNA, the CDR3 is TGTGCCAGCAGCGTAGGGGGTGGGCAGGGAAATGAAGCTTTCTTT. It specifies CASSVGGGQGNEAFF. Using reference TRBV9 and TRBJ1-1 for the parts outside the CDR3, the full variable domain is DSGVTQTPKHLITATGQRVTLRCSPRSGDLSVYWYQQSLDQGLQFLIQYYNGEERAKGNILERFSAQQFPDLHSELNLSSLELGDSALYFCASSVGGGQGNEAFFGQGTRLTVV.

The V gene is TRBV27, the J gene TRBJ2-7, with D perhaps being TRBD1 or TRBD2 (6 bases each). Germline lookup yields CDR1 MNHEY and CDR2 SMNVEV (reference sequence). This CDR3 is 15 amino acids long. CDR3 amino acids: CASSLSSCGGHCRLV. CDR3 sequence (DNA): TGTGCCAGCAGTTTATCATCCTGTGGGGGGCATTGTCGTTTGGTC.

The chain uses TRBV19 and TRBJ1-2; D is undetermined. The CDR3 has 13 residues. The V gene lost 2 bases and the J gene lost 1 base, with 5 bases spanning the gap. Germline V gene sequence: CDR1 LNHDA, CDR2 SQIVND (reference sequence). The DNA of the CDR3 is TGTGCCAGTAGTATACAGGTTAACTATGGCTACACCTTC. Translation gives CASSIQVNYGYTF.

This clone was counted a single time. The rearrangement joins TRBV9 to TRBJ1-3; 7 bases line up with TRBD1. The CDR3 sequence is 17 residues long. After removal of 1 base from V and 0 bases from J, the junction contained 7 bases not matched to a gene. Germline V lookup: CDR1 SGDLS, CDR2 YYNGEE. CDR3 sequence: CASSVYGTVSSGNTIYF. CDR3 nucleotide sequence: TGTGCCAGCAGCGTATATGGGACAGTCAGCTCTGGAAACACCATATATTTT. Using reference TRBV9 and TRBJ1-3 for the parts outside the CDR3, the full variable domain is DSGVTQTPKHLITATGQRVTLRCSPRSGDLSVYWYQQSLDQGLQFLIQYYNGEERAKGNILERFSAQQFPDLHSELNLSSLELGDSALYFCASSVYGTVSSGNTIYFGEGSWLTVV.

The chain links TRBV28 to TRBJ2-2; unclear D gene. Trimming left V 2 bases short and J 4 bases short, with 8 bases between. This CDR3 spans 14 amino acids. In germline, CDR1 is MDHEN, CDR2 SYDVKM. Here the CDR3 reads CASSLAERTGELFF. In nucleotides, the CDR3 is TGTGCCAGCAGTTTAGCGGAGCGCACCGGGGAGCTGTTTTTT.

This clone was seen a single time. This chain uses TRBV18 with TRBJ2-7; 7 nucleotides match TRBD1. V was pared by 3 bases and J by 1 base, with 6 bases of the junction left unmatched. Germline CDR1 reads KGHSH; CDR2 reads LQKENI. The CDR3 extends over 15 amino acids. CDR3 sequence reads: CASSPPGQPSYEQYF. The DNA for the CDR3 is TGTGCCAGCTCACCCCCGGGACAGCCATCCTACGAGCAGTACTTC.

The chain employs TRBV18 and TRBJ1-5; no firm D call. Trimming left V 0 bases short and J 4 bases short, with 10 bases between. Germline CDR1 is KGHSH and CDR2 is LQKENI. The CDR3 is 15 residues long. The CDR3 sequence is CASSPPVSPNQPQHF. The CDR3 DNA reads TGTGCCAGCTCACCACCCGTTAGTCCTAATCAGCCCCAGCATTTT.

The chain couples TRBV18 to TRBJ2-1; a possible D gene is TRBD2 (6 bases). V dropped 5 bases and J dropped 9 bases, with 17 bases sitting between them. Germline CDR1 reads KGHSH; CDR2 reads LQKENI. CDR3 size: 14 residues. CDR3 region: CASSSPTSHGEQFF. In DNA, the CDR3 is TGTGCCAGCTCATCCCCGACTAGTCACGGTGAGCAGTTCTTC.

This clone was found once. The chain has TRBV7-9 and TRBJ1-2; D is perhaps TRBD1 (5 bases). The germline V gene has CDR1 SEHNR and CDR2 FQNEAQ (reference sequence). Trimming took off 5 bases at V and 4 bases at J, with 11 bases between the two ends. The CDR3 has 13 residues. This chain's CDR3 is CASSTRQFYGYTF. As DNA, the CDR3 is TGTGCCAGCAGCACGCGACAGTTCTATGGCTACACCTTC.

The chain carries TRBV7-2 and TRBJ1-4; D uncertain. The V end lost 2 bases, the J end lost 6 bases, and 10 bases lay between the germline ends. The CDR3 consists of 14 residues. Looked up from germline, CDR1 is SGHTA and CDR2 is FQGNSA. Written as DNA, the CDR3 is TGTGCCAGCAGCTTATTTGGGTTAGATGAAAAACTGTTTTTT. It codes for CASSLFGLDEKLFF.

In regard to this clone: This specimen includes other DNA sequences encoding the same CDR3. The rearrangement joins TRBV6-5 to TRBJ2-1; 9 bases match TRBD2. CDR3 length: 15 residues. After removal of 3 bases from V and 2 bases from J, the junction contained 2 bases not matched to a gene. Germline V gene lookup returns CDR1 MNHEY and CDR2 SVGAGI. In DNA, the CDR3 is TGTGCCAGCAGTTATAGCGGGAGTACCTACAATGAGCAGTTCTTC. This translates into CASSYSGSTYNEQFF.